The 18 T cell receptor beta chains presented below share a single source sample, sequenced in a study of OX40 agonist ivuxolimab in advanced cancers. The assay was immunoSEQ multiplex PCR, and TCRdb's table has in-frame clones only and misses some. The profile shows 60,000 or so clones, 85% of them singletons. Sequencing used CD4+ or CD8+ T cells sorted from blood, obtained in a trial of the OX40 agonist ivuxolimab. These receptors were taken from an adult with an advanced solid tumor such as melanoma, head and neck, liver or kidney cancer.

The chain joins TRBV7-6 to TRBJ2-1; D gene ambiguous. Germline CDR1 SGHVS, CDR2 FNYEAQ. The CDR3 sequence is 13 residues long. Between the trimmed V and J ends, which lost 3 bases and 4 bases, there was a span of 7 bases. CDR3 nucleotide sequence: TGTGCCAGCAGCTTCAACAGTTACAATGAGCAGTTCTTC. Encoded protein: CASSFNSYNEQFF.

This sequence joins TRBV4-1 and TRBJ2-3; TRBD2 matches at 8 bases. Germline CDR1 MGHRA, CDR2 YSYEKL. Trimming took 0 bases from V and 4 from J; bases not matched to a gene: 12. The CDR3 contains 18 residues. The CDR3 protein is CASSQDEGSGSFADTQYF. CDR3 bases: TGCGCCAGCAGCCAAGATGAAGGGAGCGGGAGTTTCGCAGATACGCAGTATTTT.

This clone has just one count. J is TRBJ2-5 and V is TRBV5-1; TRBD2 agrees at 8 bases. Germline values: CDR1 SGHRS, CDR2 YFSETQ. The CDR3 consists of 15 residues. The V gene end was trimmed by 5 bases and the J gene end by 2 bases; junction bases not matched to a gene: 8. The CDR3 region is CASSPAGGGQETQYF. In DNA form, the CDR3 reads TGCGCCAGCAGTCCCGCCGGCGGGGGGCAAGAGACCCAGTACTTC.

This clone was counted only a few times. This chain links TRBV11-1 with TRBJ1-4, with D possibly TRBD1 on 5 matching bases. CDR3 length: 14 residues. CDR1 is SGHAT and CDR2 is FQDESV in the germline V gene (reference sequence). V was clipped by 3 bases and J by 3 bases, with 8 bases between them. The CDR3 sequence: CASSFGTSNEKLFF. In DNA, the CDR3 is TGTGCCAGCAGCTTTGGGACGTCTAATGAAAAACTGTTTTTT.

This chain joins TRBV10-3 and TRBJ2-7; no clear D gene. The CDR3 totals 14 residues. The germline V gene has CDR1 ENHRY and CDR2 SYGVKD. The V gene lost 0 bases and the J gene lost 3 bases, with 9 bases spanning the gap. CDR3 bases: TGTGCCATCAGTGAGTCGTTGAGGTACTACGAGCAGTACTTC. It encodes CAISESLRYYEQYF.

The chain uses TRBV29-1 and TRBJ1-2; perhaps TRBD1 as D (6 bases). V was cut by 1 base and J by 4 bases, with 22 bases left in between. The CDR3 covers 17 residues. The germline V gene has CDR1 SQVTM and CDR2 ANQGSEA. CDR3 region: CSVEGDSTGDIPYGYTF. CDR3 nucleotides: TGCAGCGTTGAAGGCGATTCGACAGGAGACATACCCTATGGCTACACCTTC.

The rearrangement joins TRBV28 to TRBJ2-7; 8 bases match TRBD1. V shed 6 bases and J 5 bases; nucleotides not matched to a gene: 3. The length of the CDR3 is 12 residues. Per the germline V gene, CDR1 is MDHEN and CDR2 is SYDVKM. The CDR3 bases are TGTGCCAGCAGCTCAGGGGGCGACGAGCAGTACTTC. Translating it yields CASSSGGDEQYF.

The genes are TRBV2 and TRBJ1-5, with 8 bases matching TRBD1. Losses at the gene ends were 4 bases for V and 7 bases for J; bases not matched to a gene: 9. Per the germline V gene, CDR1 is SNHLY and CDR2 is FYNNEI. CDR3 length equals 15 residues. The chain's CDR3 is CASSGGQGRGQPQHF. The CDR3 nucleotides are TGTGCCAGCAGTGGTGGACAGGGAAGAGGGCAGCCCCAGCATTTT.

The chain joins TRBV7-6 to TRBJ2-1, with TRBD2 identical over 7 bases. V shed 4 bases, J shed 8 bases, and the junction held 8 bases outside the gene matches. The CDR3 is made up of 14 amino acids. Germline assignment: CDR1 SGHVS and CDR2 FNYEAQ. CDR3: CASSWAGRLDEQFF. CDR3 DNA sequence: TGTGCCAGCAGCTGGGCCGGGAGGTTAGATGAGCAGTTCTTC. Variable domain in full (rest from reference TRBV7-6 and TRBJ2-1): GAGVSQSPRYKVTKRGQDVALRCDPISGHVSLYWYRQALGQGPEFLTYFNYEAQQDKSGLPNDRFSAERPEGSISTLTIQRTEQRDSAMYRCASSWAGRLDEQFFGPGTRLTVL.

The chain is built from TRBV7-9 and TRBJ2-1, with D unresolved. CDR1 is SEHNR, CDR2 FQNEAQ, per germline (reference sequence). There are 16 residues in the CDR3. V lost 5 bases, J lost 0 bases, and 14 bases lay in between. Written as DNA, the CDR3 is TGTGCCAGCAGCCCCGGGCAGGCAAGCTCCTACAATGAGCAGTTCTTC. Its translation: CASSPGQASSYNEQFF.

This sequence joins TRBV28 and TRBJ2-6; D unclear. The CDR3 totals 12 residues. The V gene lost 6 bases and the J gene lost 2 bases, with 2 bases spanning the gap. Germline CDR1 reads MDHEN; CDR2 reads SYDVKM. The CDR3 region has the DNA TGTGCCAGCAGGGCTGGGGCCAACGTCCTGACTTTC. It encodes CASRAGANVLTF.

CDR3 sequence reads: CASSHVISGSAYEQYF. In DNA, the CDR3 is TGCGCCAGCAGCCACGTAATTAGCGGGAGCGCCTACGAGCAGTACTTC. The genes are TRBV4-3 and TRBJ2-7; 9 bases are a match to TRBD2. The V gene's germline CDR1 is LGHNA and CDR2 YSLEER. V lost 3 bases to trimming and J lost 2 bases; unmatched junction nucleotides: 8. The CDR3 covers 16 residues.

This chain joins TRBV27 and TRBJ2-1; tentatively, D is TRBD2 (6 bases). Trimming took off 3 bases at V and 8 bases at J, with 14 bases between the two ends. CDR1 MNHEY and CDR2 SMNVEV come from the germline V gene (reference sequence). The CDR3 is 14 residues long. The CDR3 DNA sequence: TGTGCCAGCAGTTTTGGGCGGGGTGGAGATGAGCAGTTCTTC. Its translation: CASSFGRGGDEQFF.

In regard to this clone: This same CDR3 is encoded by further DNA sequences in the sample. This sequence joins TRBV7-9 and TRBJ1-2; no definite D call. Trimming removed 6 bases from V and 3 bases from J, with 5 bases in between. The CDR3 has 11 residues. CDR1 is SEHNR, CDR2 FQNEAQ, per germline (reference sequence). The CDR3 region is CASSLDYGYTF. The CDR3 DNA sequence: TGTGCCAGCAGTTTGGACTATGGCTACACCTTC.

The chain recombines TRBV19 with TRBJ2-1; 13 bases fit TRBD2. The ends lost 7 bases at V and 3 bases at J; junction bases unmatched: 21. The CDR3 spans 21 residues. The germline gives CDR1 LNHDA, CDR2 SQIVND (reference sequence). In DNA form, the CDR3 reads TGTGCCAGTACCCAACCCAGGGTCGGACTAGCGGGAGTGTTCGGCTACAATGAGCAGTTCTTC. Translated, it gives CASTQPRVGLAGVFGYNEQFF.

The chain uses TRBV6-5 and TRBJ2-7; TRBD2 matches at 13 bases. The V gene end was trimmed by 7 bases and the J gene end by 6 bases; junction bases not matched to a gene: 3. The CDR3 contains 13 residues. The germline V gene encodes CDR1 MNHEY and CDR2 SVGAGI. The CDR3 nucleotides read TGTGCCAGCACGGGACTAGCGGGGTCCGAGCAGTACTTC. Translation: CASTGLAGSEQYF.

This rearrangement joins TRBV7-9 to TRBJ1-2; D possibly corresponds to TRBD1 (6 bases). V was shortened by 7 bases and J by 5 bases, with 11 bases between the two germline ends. The CDR3 covers 12 residues. Germline-derived CDR1 and CDR2 are SEHNR and FQNEAQ (reference sequence). The CDR3 region is CASNGGGYGYTF. The CDR3 nucleotides are TGTGCCAGCAATGGAGGGGGGTATGGCTACACCTTC.

This clone was recorded a few times. The chain has TRBV5-1 and TRBJ2-5; a possible D gene is TRBD1 (7 bases). CDR3 length equals 13 residues. The V gene lost 2 bases and the J gene lost 3 bases, with 8 bases spanning the gap. Per germline, CDR1 SGHRS and CDR2 YFSETQ. The CDR3 reads CASSFRGEETQYF. The DNA for the CDR3 is TGCGCCAGCAGCTTCAGGGGGGAAGAGACCCAGTACTTC.